Given below is one TCR beta chain in context. The sample belongs to a study of blood T cell repertoires in COVID-19. Study-level information: Whether acute or convalescent, the COVID-19 samples came from the United States, Italy and Spain. T cells, B-cell-depleted T cells, or PBMCs provided the cDNA or gDNA that served as material.

Under the authors' procedure: Researchers report that nucleated cell counts were estimated from reference gene primer amplification. Assay used: immunoSEQ multiplex PCR; TCRdb lists only in-frame clones, some missing. V, J and clone size derive from that table, while D and trimming were established from the DNA sequence. This sample has more than 95,000 clones, with 65% to 90% found just once. CDR3 size: 13 residues. Germline assignment: CDR1 SGHRS and CDR2 YFSETQ. Trimming took off 4 bases at V and 10 bases at J, with 17 bases between the two ends. The specimen was peripheral blood. V is TRBV5-1 and J is TRBJ1-1; D might be TRBD1 (5 bases). The source of this sequence is a woman of 80 years or more with acute or convalescent COVID-19. CDR3 sequence: CASSGTGSPGAFF. The CDR3 nucleotides read TGCGCCAGCAGCGGAACAGGCTCCCCGGGAGCTTTCTTT. The variable domain in full, completed from reference TRBV5-1 and TRBJ1-1, reads KAGVTQTPRYLIKTRGQQVTLSCSPISGHRSVSWYQQTPGQGLQFLFEYFSETQRNKGNFPGRFSGRQFSNSRSEMNVSTLELGDSALYLCASSGTGSPGAFFGQGTRLTVV.